This TCR beta chain originates from a study of blood T cell repertoires in COVID-19. On the study more broadly: From the United States, Italy and Spain came samples of acute and convalescent COVID-19. The cDNA or gDNA used as material had been derived from T cells, B-cell-depleted T cells, or PBMCs.

Per the germline V gene, CDR1 is MNHEY and CDR2 is SVGAGI. Trimming shortened V by 6 bases and J by 0 bases, and 11 bases separated the two germline ends. The CDR3 has 14 residues. Generated by immunoSEQ multiplex PCR, the TCRdb table keeps only in-frame clones and is missing some. The sample lists tens of thousands of clones; about 91% were seen once. The gene calls are TRBV6-5 and TRBJ1-2; TRBD1 is a possible D gene (6 bases). Sequencing was carried out using peripheral blood. This TCR was recovered from a human donor with acute or convalescent COVID-19. The donor label of this sample is uncertain. CDR3 sequence reads: CASRGTPSNYGYTF. The DNA of the CDR3 is TGTGCCAGCAGAGGGACACCTTCTAACTATGGCTACACCTTC.